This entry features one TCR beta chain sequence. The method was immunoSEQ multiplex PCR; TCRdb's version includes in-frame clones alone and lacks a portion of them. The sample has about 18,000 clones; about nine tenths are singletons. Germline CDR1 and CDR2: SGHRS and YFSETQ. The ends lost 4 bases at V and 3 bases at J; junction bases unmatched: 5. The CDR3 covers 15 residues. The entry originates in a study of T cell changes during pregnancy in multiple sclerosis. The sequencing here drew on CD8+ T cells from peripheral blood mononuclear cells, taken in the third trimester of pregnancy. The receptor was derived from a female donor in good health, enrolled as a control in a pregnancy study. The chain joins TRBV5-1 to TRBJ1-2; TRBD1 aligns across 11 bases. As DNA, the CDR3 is TGCGCCAGCAGCCCCTGGGACAGGGGGGACTATGGCTACACCTTC. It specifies CASSPWDRGDYGYTF.